The clone carrying this T cell receptor beta chain is a singleton in its sample. Its cognate antigen is unknown. The primer mix had 60 Vbeta and 13 Jbeta primers. Sequencing used immunoSEQ multiplex PCR; TCRdb keeps in-frame clones, though not all of them. The sample holds under 200,000 clones, about four fifths seen once. The data originate from a study of cytomegalovirus exposure and HLA in healthy donors. The study's findings and limits: Reportedly, diagnosis of cytomegalovirus status by the classifier showed high specificity and sensitivity.

The study sampled nominally healthy donors, though unrecorded immune exposures were likely. The CDR3 is made up of 16 amino acids. Germline loops: CDR1 SGHRS, CDR2 YFSETQ. V lost 9 bases to trimming and J lost 2 bases; unmatched junction nucleotides: 11. The sequenced material came from PBMCs. The clonotype was recovered from a man under 40 in good health and CMV-seronegative. The chain is built from TRBV5-1 and TRBJ2-3; TRBD2 agrees at 11 bases. The CDR3 coding sequence is TGCGCCACGACGCCGGGGACTAGCGGTTCCACAGATACGCAGTATTTT. Encoded protein: CATTPGTSGSTDTQYF.